This T cell receptor beta chain was recorded in a study of shared clonotypes between healthy human individuals. Regarding the study as a whole: Estimated richness values were generally larger in naive subsets than in memory subsets. For naive CD4 cells, roughly 4.8% of clonotypes were shared across a handful of donors. A reduction in generation probabilities was seen for non-shared clonotypes relative to those shared by all four donors.

This CDR3 is 13 amino acids long. V was trimmed by 4 bases and J by 1 base, leaving 6 bases between them. The germline V gene encodes CDR1 SGHDN and CDR2 FVKESK. Notes on this clone: Its antigen remains unknown.

In the study's own analysis: ImmunoSEQ junction-only sequences lacked quality scores, so their filtering differed. This table comes from immunoSEQ multiplex PCR, and its TCRdb copy is limited to in-frame clones, with some not included. Clone size and V and J calls were adopted from that table, with D and trimming inferred from the DNA. This sample has approximately 400,000 clones, with 90% to 98% found just once. The chain links TRBV14 to TRBJ2-3, with TRBD1 as a possible D gene (5 bases). What was sequenced was memory CD8+ T cells sorted from blood. Sample subset: CD45RO+ cells pooled with CCR7-negative TemRA cells. This TCR was recovered from a man aged 25-40 years in good health. The DNA of the CDR3 is TGTGCCAGCAGCCCGACAGGCACAGATACGCAGTATTTT. This translates into CASSPTGTDTQYF.